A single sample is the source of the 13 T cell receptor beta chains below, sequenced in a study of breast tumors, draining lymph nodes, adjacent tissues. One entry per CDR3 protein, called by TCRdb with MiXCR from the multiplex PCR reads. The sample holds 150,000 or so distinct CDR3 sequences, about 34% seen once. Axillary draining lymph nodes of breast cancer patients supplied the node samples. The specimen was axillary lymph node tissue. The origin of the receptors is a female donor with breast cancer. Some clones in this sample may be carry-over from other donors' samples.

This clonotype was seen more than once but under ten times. CDR3 amino acids: CASSSQTGGAFRPVEQFF. As DNA, the CDR3 is TGTGCCAGCAGCTCACAAACAGGGGGCGCATTCCGACCGGTTGAGCAGTTCTTC. This chain uses TRBV5-4 with TRBJ2-1, with 9 bases aligning to TRBD1. Germline CDR1 reads SGHNT; CDR2 reads YYREEE (reference sequence). The CDR3 covers 18 residues. V shed 3 bases and J 9 bases; nucleotides not matched to a gene: 19.

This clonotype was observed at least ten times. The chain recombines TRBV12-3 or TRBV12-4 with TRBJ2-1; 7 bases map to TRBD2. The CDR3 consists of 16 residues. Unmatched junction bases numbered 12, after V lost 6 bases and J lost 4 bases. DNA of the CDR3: TGTGCCAGCAGCCACTTCGGTGGCGGGGGTTACAATGAGCAGTTCTTC. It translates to CASSHFGGGGYNEQFF.

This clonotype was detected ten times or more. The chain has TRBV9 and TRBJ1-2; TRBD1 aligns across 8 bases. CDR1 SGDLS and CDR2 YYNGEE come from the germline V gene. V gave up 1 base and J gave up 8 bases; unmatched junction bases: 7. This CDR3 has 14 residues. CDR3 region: CASSVQGAAGGYTF. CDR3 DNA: TGTGCCAGCAGCGTACAGGGGGCAGCGGGCGGCTACACCTTC.

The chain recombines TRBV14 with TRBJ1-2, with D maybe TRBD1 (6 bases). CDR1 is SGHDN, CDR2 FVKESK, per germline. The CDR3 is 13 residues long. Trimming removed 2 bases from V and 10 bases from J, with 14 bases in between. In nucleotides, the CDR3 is TGTGCCAGCAGCCAAAGGACAGCGGGGGACTACACCTTC. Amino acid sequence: CASSQRTAGDYTF.

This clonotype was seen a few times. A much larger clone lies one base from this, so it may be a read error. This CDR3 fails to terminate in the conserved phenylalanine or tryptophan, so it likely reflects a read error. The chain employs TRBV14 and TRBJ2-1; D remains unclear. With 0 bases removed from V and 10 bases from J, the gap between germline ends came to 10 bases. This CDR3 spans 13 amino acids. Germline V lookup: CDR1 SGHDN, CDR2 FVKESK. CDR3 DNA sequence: TGTGCCAGCAGCCAAGATAGTGTGAGAGAGCAGTTCTCC. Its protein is CASSQDSVREQFS.

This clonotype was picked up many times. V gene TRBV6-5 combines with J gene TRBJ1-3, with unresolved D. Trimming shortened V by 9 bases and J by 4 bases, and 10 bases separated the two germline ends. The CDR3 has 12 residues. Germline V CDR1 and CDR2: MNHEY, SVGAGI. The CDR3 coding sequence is TGTGCCAGTTCGGGGAAGGGAAACACCATATATTTT. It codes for CASSGKGNTIYF.

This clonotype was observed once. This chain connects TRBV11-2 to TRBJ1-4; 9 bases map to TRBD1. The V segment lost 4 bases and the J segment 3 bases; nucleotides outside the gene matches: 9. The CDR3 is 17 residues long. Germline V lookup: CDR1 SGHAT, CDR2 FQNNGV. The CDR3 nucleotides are TGTGCCAGCAGCTCCGCTGGACAGGGGTTAGCTAATGAAAAACTGTTTTTT. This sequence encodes CASSSAGQGLANEKLFF. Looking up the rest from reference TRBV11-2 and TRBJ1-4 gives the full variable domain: EAGVAQSPRYKIIEKRQSVAFWCNPISGHATLYWYQQILGQGPKLLIQFQNNGVVDDSQLPKDRFSAERLKGVDSTLKIQPAKLEDSAVYLCASSSAGQGLANEKLFFGSGTQLSVL.

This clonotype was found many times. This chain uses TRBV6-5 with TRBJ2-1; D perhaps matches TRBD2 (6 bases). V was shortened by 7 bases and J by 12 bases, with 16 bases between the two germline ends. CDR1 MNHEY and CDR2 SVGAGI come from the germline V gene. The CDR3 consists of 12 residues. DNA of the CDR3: TGTGCCAGCACTTCTCGGAGCGGGCCGCAGTTCTTC. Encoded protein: CASTSRSGPQFF.

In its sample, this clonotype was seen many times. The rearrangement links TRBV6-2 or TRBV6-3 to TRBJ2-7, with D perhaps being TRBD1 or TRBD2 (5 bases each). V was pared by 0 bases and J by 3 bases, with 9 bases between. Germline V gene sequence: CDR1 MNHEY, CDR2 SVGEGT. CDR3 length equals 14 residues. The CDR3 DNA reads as TGTGCCAGCAGTTACTCGGGACGGAGCTACGAGCAGTACTTC. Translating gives CASSYSGRSYEQYF.

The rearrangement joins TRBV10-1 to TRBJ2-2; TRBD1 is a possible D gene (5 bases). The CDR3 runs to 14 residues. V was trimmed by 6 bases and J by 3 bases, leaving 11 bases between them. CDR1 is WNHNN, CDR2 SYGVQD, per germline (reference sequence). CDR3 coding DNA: TGCGCCAGCAGGCAGGGCATCGACACCGGGGAGCTGTTTTTT. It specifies CASRQGIDTGELFF.

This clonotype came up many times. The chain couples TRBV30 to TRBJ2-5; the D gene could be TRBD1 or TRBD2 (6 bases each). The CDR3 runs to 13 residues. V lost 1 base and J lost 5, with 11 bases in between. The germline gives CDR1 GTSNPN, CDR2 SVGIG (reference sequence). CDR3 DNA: TGTGCCTGGAGTGAGGGGGGCAGGGAGACCCAGTACTTC. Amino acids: CAWSEGGRETQYF.

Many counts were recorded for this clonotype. CDR3 loop: CASSNRDTPYEQYF. The CDR3 nucleotides read TGTGCCAGCAGCAACCGGGACACCCCCTACGAGCAGTACTTC. This chain joins TRBV7-2 and TRBJ2-7; a weak D match, TRBD1 (6 bases). The V gene's germline CDR1 is SGHTA and CDR2 FQGNSA. The V gene lost 5 bases and the J gene lost 2 bases, with 13 bases spanning the gap. The CDR3 covers 14 residues.

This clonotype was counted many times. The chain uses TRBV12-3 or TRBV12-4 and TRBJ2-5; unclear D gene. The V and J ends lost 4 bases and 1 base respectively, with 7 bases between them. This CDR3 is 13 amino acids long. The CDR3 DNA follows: TGTGCCAGCAGTTGGGCAGCCCAAGAGACCCAGTACTTC. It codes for CASSWAAQETQYF.